A single sample is the source of the 30 T cell receptor beta chains below, sequenced in a study of blood T cell repertoires in COVID-19. TCRdb keeps only in-frame clones here, not all; method: immunoSEQ multiplex PCR. Of approximately 200,000 clones detected, approximately 86% appear once; the ten largest clones hold less than 3.5%. The sequenced sample was peripheral blood. These receptors originate from a young woman with active or convalescent COVID-19.

This chain links TRBV4-2 with TRBJ1-6; D is possibly TRBD1 (5 bases). Trimming removed 1 base from V and 0 bases from J, with 10 bases in between. The germline V gene encodes CDR1 LGHNA and CDR2 YNFKEQ. This CDR3 comprises 17 residues. DNA for the CDR3: TGTGCCAGCAGCCAAGCGACAGAAAGCTCCTATAATTCACCCCTCCACTTT. It codes for CASSQATESSYNSPLHF.

The gene calls are TRBV11-3 and TRBJ1-1, with 7 nucleotides matching TRBD1. In germline, CDR1 is SGHNT, CDR2 YENEEA. This CDR3 spans 15 amino acids. V gave up 1 base and J gave up 1 base; unmatched junction bases: 3. In DNA, the CDR3 is TGTGCCAGCAGCTTAGGGGGACAGCCGAACACTGAAGCTTTCTTT. This gives the protein CASSLGGQPNTEAFF.

The V call is TRBV7-8, the J call TRBJ2-5, with TRBD2 as a possible D gene (5 bases). Germline values: CDR1 SGHVS, CDR2 FQNEAQ. CDR3 length: 18 residues. Between the trimmed V and J ends, which lost 1 base and 0 bases, there was a span of 18 bases. The CDR3 DNA sequence: TGTGCCAGCAGCTTAGTATCGGTAGGACGGAGGTACCAAGAGACCCAGTACTTC. It translates to CASSLVSVGRRYQETQYF.

The genes are TRBV10-1 and TRBJ2-7; D ambiguous. CDR3 size: 11 residues. CDR1 is WNHNN, CDR2 SYGVQD, per germline (reference sequence). V lost 8 bases and J lost 7, with 12 bases in between. The CDR3 DNA sequence: TGCGCCAGCCTGCCCGGGTGGGAGCAGTACTTC. Translating gives CASLPGWEQYF.

The rearrangement links TRBV6-5 to TRBJ1-4; no firm D call. This CDR3 has 16 residues. Trimming removed 2 bases from V and 0 bases from J, with 10 bases in between. The germline V gene encodes CDR1 MNHEY and CDR2 SVGAGI. DNA of the CDR3: TGTGCCAGCAGTTACGGAGCCATAGCAACTAATGAAAAACTGTTTTTT. Protein: CASSYGAIATNEKLFF.

The gene calls are TRBV18 and TRBJ1-5; unclear D gene. Germline lookup yields CDR1 KGHSH and CDR2 LQKENI. V was clipped by 3 bases and J by 4 bases, with 16 bases between them. CDR3 length equals 16 residues. CDR3 DNA: TGTGCCAGCTCACCTAGCGTGACCCATTCTAATCAGCCCCAGCATTTT. Its translation is CASSPSVTHSNQPQHF.

The chain uses TRBV5-8 and TRBJ2-1, with 7 positions matching TRBD1. J gave up 2 bases and V 5 bases, and 7 bases lay outside the gene matches. The CDR3 length is 15 residues. The germline V gene encodes CDR1 SGHTS and CDR2 YDEGEE. The CDR3 reads CASSYRGEAYNEQFF. In DNA, the CDR3 is TGTGCCAGCAGTTACAGGGGAGAGGCCTACAATGAGCAGTTCTTC.

In its sample, this clone was seen a few times. The genes are TRBV6-5 and TRBJ1-6; D gene unclear. The CDR3 contains 14 residues. CDR1 MNHEY and CDR2 SVGAGI come from the germline V gene. Trimming took 10 bases from V and 8 from J, leaving 18 bases between them. The CDR3 nucleotides read TGTGCCACTCGGGATGTCGGAAGGGATTCACCCCTCCACTTT. It translates to CATRDVGRDSPLHF.

A few counts support this clone. This chain links TRBV4-2 with TRBJ2-5, with TRBD1 matching over 9 bases. The CDR3 runs to 15 residues. V gave up 4 bases and J gave up 4 bases; unmatched junction bases: 7. CDR1 is LGHNA and CDR2 is YNFKEQ in the germline V gene. In nucleotides, the CDR3 is TGTGCCAGCAGCCCGTCGACAGGGGGGGTAGAGACCCAGTACTTC. Its protein is CASSPSTGGVETQYF.

The V and J genes are TRBV9 and TRBJ1-1, with TRBD1 matching over 7 bases. Germline V gives CDR1 SGDLS, CDR2 YYNGEE. This CDR3 contains 15 residues. V gave up 3 bases and J gave up 1 base; unmatched junction bases: 6. This CDR3 reads CASSATGTANTEAFF. CDR3 DNA sequence: TGTGCCAGCAGCGCGACCGGGACAGCGAACACTGAAGCTTTCTTT.

The chain carries TRBV3-1 (or the pseudogene TRBV3-2) and TRBJ2-7; D is perhaps TRBD1 (5 bases). The V gene lost 3 bases and the J gene lost 6 bases, with 15 bases spanning the gap. From germline, CDR1 is LGHDT and CDR2 YNNKEL (reference sequence). The CDR3 is 14 residues long. CDR3 sequence reads: CASSQGPRSLEQYF. CDR3 coding DNA: TGTGCCAGCAGCCAGGGGCCAAGGTCTCTCGAGCAGTACTTC.

The rearrangement joins TRBV6-6 to TRBJ2-5; 16 bases agree with TRBD2. Per germline, CDR1 MNHNY and CDR2 SVGAGI (reference sequence). V lost 6 bases, J lost 2 bases, and 0 bases stayed unmatched. There are 15 residues in the CDR3. The chain's CDR3 is CASRGLAGGQETQYF. For the CDR3, the DNA is TGTGCCAGCAGGGGACTAGCGGGGGGGCAAGAGACCCAGTACTTC.

The chain links TRBV7-2 to TRBJ2-5; 13 nucleotides agree with TRBD2. This CDR3 has 16 residues. Germline CDR1 is SGHTA and CDR2 is FQGNSA. V was clipped by 5 bases and J by 5 bases; unmatched bases: 8. The CDR3 bases are TGTGCCAGCAGCGTAACTAGCGGGGGGGGAAGCGAGACCCAGTACTTC. This codes for CASSVTSGGGSETQYF.

V is TRBV23-1 and J is TRBJ2-7; 7 bases align to TRBD2. Being an ORF, TRBV23-1 has a function that is uncertain. The V segment lost 2 bases and the J segment 3 bases; nucleotides outside the gene matches: 4. The CDR3 contains 14 residues. The CDR3: CASSQGTNYYEQYF. The DNA for the CDR3 is TGCGCCAGCAGTCAAGGGACTAACTACTACGAGCAGTACTTC.

This rearrangement joins TRBV19 to TRBJ1-6, with a possible D match to TRBD1 (5 bases). Germline lookup yields CDR1 LNHDA and CDR2 SQIVND (reference sequence). The CDR3 totals 13 residues. The V and J ends lost 3 bases and 8 bases respectively, with 8 bases between them. CDR3 protein: CASSMGGDSPLHF. CDR3 nucleotide sequence: TGTGCCAGTAGTATGGGGGGTGATTCACCCCTCCACTTT.

The chain has TRBV27 and TRBJ2-7, with a possible D match to TRBD1 (6 bases). Germline V gene sequence: CDR1 MNHEY, CDR2 SMNVEV (reference sequence). The V end lost 10 bases, the J end lost 1 base, and 23 bases lay between the germline ends. There are 16 residues in the CDR3. DNA for the CDR3: TGTGCCACCGGCCGTCATGCAGGGGCAGGGTCCTACGAGCAGTACTTC. Its translation is CATGRHAGAGSYEQYF.

The V call is TRBV27, the J call TRBJ1-2; possibly TRBD1 for D (5 bases). V was clipped by 3 bases and J by 2 bases, with 10 bases between them. The CDR3 runs to 14 residues. CDR1 is MNHEY, CDR2 SMNVEV, per germline (reference sequence). The CDR3 bases are TGTGCCAGCAGTTTGTCGGGACTGAACTATGGCTACACCTTC. Translating it yields CASSLSGLNYGYTF.

V gene TRBV19 combines with J gene TRBJ1-2; 8 bases fit TRBD1. CDR1 LNHDA and CDR2 SQIVND come from the germline V gene (reference sequence). The CDR3 has 12 amino acids. With 7 bases clipped from V and 4 bases from J, the junction kept 2 bases outside the gene matches. CDR3 DNA sequence: TGTGCCAGTAACAGGGGGGGCTATGGCTACACCTTC. It translates to CASNRGGYGYTF.

V and J are TRBV19 and TRBJ2-7, with TRBD1 as a possible D gene (6 bases). Trimming removed 4 bases from V and 7 bases from J, with 8 bases in between. This CDR3 comprises 11 residues. Looked up from germline, CDR1 is LNHDA and CDR2 is SQIVND (reference sequence). The DNA of the CDR3 is TGTGCCAGTAGTACCGACAGGGAGCAGTACTTC. Protein sequence: CASSTDREQYF.

The genes are TRBV4-1 and TRBJ2-7; possible D gene TRBD2, 5 bases. This CDR3 spans 16 amino acids. Germline assignment: CDR1 MGHRA and CDR2 YSYEKL. V lost 4 bases and J 0 bases, leaving 16 bases between the germline ends. DNA for the CDR3: TGCGCCAGCAGCCGGCAAAGCGGTAGTGTCTCCTACGAGCAGTACTTC. Protein sequence: CASSRQSGSVSYEQYF.

The chain employs TRBV5-1 and TRBJ1-1; D is possibly TRBD1 (5 bases). V was pared by 0 bases and J by 3 bases, with 12 bases between. Germline V gene sequence: CDR1 SGHRS, CDR2 YFSETQ. There are 15 residues in the CDR3. The CDR3 spells CASSLEMGGYTEAFF. The CDR3 DNA sequence: TGCGCCAGCAGCTTGGAGATGGGGGGGTACACTGAAGCTTTCTTT.

This chain connects TRBV5-6 to TRBJ1-5; no reliable D call. This CDR3 is 14 amino acids long. Trimming removed 0 bases at V and 5 bases at J, with 9 bases between. Germline CDR1 and CDR2: SGHDT and YYEEEE. CDR3 sequence (DNA): TGTGCCAGCAGCTTGGTTCAGGAGGATCAGCCCCAGCATTTT. Protein product: CASSLVQEDQPQHF. The whole variable domain, remainder taken from reference TRBV5-6 and TRBJ1-5, is DAGVTQSPTHLIKTRGQQVTLRCSPKSGHDTVSWYQQALGQGPQFIFQYYEEEERQRGNFPDRFSGHQFPNYSSELNVNALLLGDSALYLCASSLVQEDQPQHFGDGTRLSIL.

CDR3: CASSVEGEPNHYNEQFF. CDR3 DNA sequence: TGTGCCAGCAGCGTAGAGGGGGAGCCAAACCACTACAATGAGCAGTTCTTC. V is TRBV9 and J is TRBJ2-1, with D tentatively TRBD1 (6 bases). Trimming removed 0 bases at V and 3 bases at J, with 16 bases between. The CDR3 totals 17 residues. CDR1 SGDLS and CDR2 YYNGEE come from the germline V gene.

The genes are TRBV27 and TRBJ2-7, with 7 bases lining up with TRBD2. The CDR3 contains 14 residues. Trimming cost V 4 bases and J 1 base; bases outside gene matches: 4. Germline CDR1 and CDR2: MNHEY and SMNVEV (reference sequence). The CDR3: CASSWSSGSYEQYF. CDR3 in DNA: TGTGCCAGCAGTTGGTCTAGCGGTTCCTACGAGCAGTACTTC.

V is TRBV5-1 and J is TRBJ2-3, with D possibly TRBD1 on 5 matching bases. Looked up from germline, CDR1 is SGHRS and CDR2 is YFSETQ. V dropped 4 bases and J dropped 1 base, with 13 bases sitting between them. The CDR3 covers 15 residues. CDR3 residues: CASSPRVIGTDTQYF. The CDR3 DNA follows: TGCGCCAGCAGCCCCAGGGTAATCGGCACAGATACGCAGTATTTT.

The chain employs TRBV20-1 and TRBJ2-7, with D perhaps matching TRBD2 (6 bases). The CDR3 extends over 14 amino acids. V was trimmed by 3 bases and J by 8 bases, leaving 20 bases between them. CDR1 DFQATT and CDR2 SNEGSKA come from the germline V gene (reference sequence). CDR3 sequence reads: CSASESLDRGKQYF. CDR3 DNA: TGCAGTGCTAGTGAATCCCTGGACCGGGGGAAGCAGTACTTC.

V gene TRBV6-5 combines with J gene TRBJ1-2; D is undetermined. Germline CDR1 reads MNHEY; CDR2 reads SVGAGI. The CDR3 has 14 amino acids. V was shortened by 7 bases and J by 8 bases, with 20 bases between the two germline ends. The CDR3 DNA reads TGTGCCAGCACCCAGGACGAGCCCTCGGGGGGCTACACCTTC. Translated, it gives CASTQDEPSGGYTF.

The CDR3 is CASSPGPGQENQPQHF. The CDR3 DNA reads TGTGCCAGCAGTCCCGGCCCCGGACAGGAGAATCAGCCCCAGCATTTT. The chain joins TRBV27 to TRBJ1-5, with TRBD1 matching 7 bases. The CDR3 contains 16 residues. V lost 5 bases, J lost 4 bases, and 11 bases stayed unmatched. CDR1 is MNHEY and CDR2 is SMNVEV in the germline V gene (reference sequence).

This clone was detected only a few times. The chain carries TRBV5-1 and TRBJ1-2, with TRBD1 as a possible D gene (6 bases). The ends were cut back, 0 bases at V and 0 bases at J, with 15 bases in the middle. The CDR3 covers 17 residues. The germline CDR1 and CDR2 sequences are SGHRS and YFSETQ. This CDR3 is CASSLAGGGSPNYGYTF. The CDR3 nucleotides are TGCGCCAGCAGCTTGGCCGGGGGGGGCTCACCTAACTATGGCTACACCTTC.

This chain links TRBV12-5 with TRBJ1-2; 7 bases align to TRBD1. With V trimmed by 1 base and J by 6 bases, 2 bases remained unmatched. Germline V gene lookup returns CDR1 LGHNT and CDR2 FRNRAP. This CDR3 has 13 residues. The CDR3 DNA reads TGTGCTAGTGGTTTGGGAGGGGGCCATGGCTACACCTTC. Its translation is CASGLGGGHGYTF. Full variable domain (outside the CDR3, taken from reference TRBV12-5 and TRBJ1-2): DARVTQTPRHKVTEMGQEVTMRCQPILGHNTVFWYRQTMMQGLELLAYFRNRAPLDDSGMPKDRFSAEMPDATLATLKIQPSEPRDSAVYFCASGLGGGHGYTFGSGTRLTVV.